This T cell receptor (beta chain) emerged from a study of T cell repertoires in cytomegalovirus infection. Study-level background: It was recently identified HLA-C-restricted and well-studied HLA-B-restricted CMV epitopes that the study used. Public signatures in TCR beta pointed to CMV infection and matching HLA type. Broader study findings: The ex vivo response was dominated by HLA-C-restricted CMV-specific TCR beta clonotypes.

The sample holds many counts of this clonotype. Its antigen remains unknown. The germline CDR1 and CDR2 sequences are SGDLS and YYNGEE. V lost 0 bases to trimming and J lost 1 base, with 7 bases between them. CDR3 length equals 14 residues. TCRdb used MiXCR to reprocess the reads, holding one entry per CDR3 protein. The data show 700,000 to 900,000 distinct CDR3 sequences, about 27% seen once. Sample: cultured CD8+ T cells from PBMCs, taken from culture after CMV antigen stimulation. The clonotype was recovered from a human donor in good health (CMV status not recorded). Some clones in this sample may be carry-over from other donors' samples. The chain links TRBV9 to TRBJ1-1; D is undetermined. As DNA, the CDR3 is TGTGCCAGCAGCGTAGATTTACAGAACACTGAAGCTTTCTTT. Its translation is CASSVDLQNTEAFF.